These 6 T cell receptor beta chains were sequenced from one sample in a study of T cell responses to AZD1222 COVID-19 vaccine. Only in-frame clones appear in the TCRdb table, and some are missing; sequencing was by immunoSEQ multiplex PCR. This sample has roughly 170,000 clones, with over 80% found just once. This sample comprised peripheral blood, obtained on day 0 of AZD1222 vaccination. Every receptor here comes from an adult in good health.

This clone occurred once. V usage is TRBV27 and J usage is TRBJ1-5; D call uncertain. CDR3 size: 14 residues. Germline lookup yields CDR1 MNHEY and CDR2 SMNVEV (reference sequence). V dropped 2 bases and J dropped 6 bases, with 11 bases sitting between them. CDR3 sequence reads: CASSLRAVGQPQHF. The CDR3 DNA follows: TGTGCCAGCAGTTTAAGGGCCGTGGGTCAGCCCCAGCATTTT.

The chain links TRBV7-8 to TRBJ2-7; TRBD2 is a possible D gene (6 bases). Germline V gene data show CDR1 as SGHVS and CDR2 as FQNEAQ. The CDR3 consists of 13 residues. Trimming cost V 3 bases and J 3 bases, with 9 bases left between them. The DNA for the CDR3 is TGTGCCAGCAGCTTCGGGGGTGGCTACGAGCAGTACTTC. As protein: CASSFGGGYEQYF.

The chain combines TRBV28 with TRBJ2-6; D is perhaps TRBD1 (5 bases). CDR3 size: 15 residues. V shed 5 bases and J shed 0 bases, with 8 bases lying between them. Germline CDR1 MDHEN, CDR2 SYDVKM. CDR3: CASSGDSSGANVLTF. In DNA form, the CDR3 reads TGTGCCAGCAGTGGAGACAGCTCTGGGGCCAACGTCCTGACTTTC.

The count of this clone is one. The V call is TRBV2, the J call TRBJ2-3, with 8 bases lining up with TRBD1. The CDR3 is 14 amino acids. Germline trimming cut 6 bases from V and 3 bases from J; bases unmatched to any gene: 5. Per germline, CDR1 SNHLY and CDR2 FYNNEI. The CDR3 nucleotides are TGTGCCAGCAGCCGCAGGGGGCTGACAGATACGCAGTATTTT. It encodes CASSRRGLTDTQYF.

The CDR3 sequence is CASTGRDRSYEQYF. DNA of the CDR3: TGTGCCAGCACCGGGAGGGACAGATCCTACGAGCAGTACTTC. V and J are TRBV6-5 and TRBJ2-7; D might be TRBD2 (8 bases). This CDR3 region has 14 residues. The V gene's germline CDR1 is MNHEY and CDR2 SVGAGI. V lost 7 bases and J lost 1, with 14 bases in between.

The chain links TRBV10-3 to TRBJ1-1, with a possible D match to TRBD1 (6 bases). Per the germline V gene, CDR1 is ENHRY and CDR2 is SYGVKD. CDR3 length: 13 residues. V dropped 7 bases and J dropped 1 base, with 10 bases sitting between them. The CDR3 nucleotides read TGTGCCATCAAGGGACAATCGAACACTGAAGCTTTCTTT. Its translation: CAIKGQSNTEAFF.